These T cell receptor beta chains were read from a single sample in a study of blood T cell repertoires in COVID-19. Sequencing was performed with immunoSEQ multiplex PCR; in TCRdb, only in-frame clones are kept and a portion is missing. In the table there are 200,000 or so clones, about nine tenths of which are singletons. Sequencing used peripheral blood. The receptors were gathered from a man aged 50-60 years with acute or convalescent COVID-19. CDR3s leave out the opening cysteine and the closing phenylalanine or tryptophan. Clone size appears in some rows only: once, few, many, or a class for an expanded clone.

>TRBV11-2|-|TRBJ1-6
ASSLNRGRSPLH
>TRBV5-1|-|TRBJ2-7
ASSLQTSSYEQY
>TRBV27|once|TRBJ1-6
ASMTGSNSPLH
>TRBV6-6|-|TRBJ1-2
ASSYSQGAHT
>TRBV6-5|-|TRBJ1-4
ASSQTVINEKLF
>TRBV18|once|TRBJ2-4
ASSPPVGGQRISLIAKNIQY
>TRBV7-9|-|TRBJ1-1
ASRTQGWNTEAF
>TRBV23-1|-|TRBJ1-5
ASSHLGVDQPQH
>TRBV7-9|-|TRBJ1-1
ASSPQSLQGATEAF
>TRBV5-4|-|TRBJ2-1
ASSGDRGRNEQF
>TRBV10-3|medium-sized|TRBJ1-5
AIQGLGSNQPQH
>TRBV7-9|-|TRBJ2-5
ASSFRETQY
>TRBV5-4|once|TRBJ1-2
ASSIRGALNYGYT
>TRBV5-4|-|TRBJ1-2
ASSPKGTSNYGYT
>TRBV7-9|-|TRBJ1-3
ASSFGDMGGNTIY
>TRBV6-5|-|TRBJ1-1
ASRYGQNTEAF